This T cell receptor (beta chain) stems from a study of T cell responses to AZD1222 COVID-19 vaccine. The protocol was immunoSEQ multiplex PCR, while the TCRdb copy is restricted to in-frame clones and leaves out a portion. The sample holds approximately 100,000 clones, 88% seen once. The CDR3 is 15 residues long. Germline CDR1 SNHLY, CDR2 FYNNEI. V was cut by 3 bases and J by 1 base, with 12 bases left in between. The clonotype was recovered from an adult in good health. The chain is built from TRBV2 and TRBJ1-2; D is undetermined. The sample was peripheral blood, taken on day 0 of AZD1222 vaccination. The CDR3 region is CASSENGVSNYGYTF. CDR3 DNA: TGTGCCAGCAGTGAGAACGGGGTCAGTAACTATGGCTACACCTTC.